The T cell receptor beta chain under discussion was sequenced for a study of cytomegalovirus exposure and HLA in healthy donors. The CDR3 consists of 12 residues. CDR1 ENHRY and CDR2 SYGVKD come from the germline V gene. Trimming took off 6 bases at V and 8 bases at J, with 13 bases between the two ends. Study-level points and caveats: HLA alleles showed associations with some 15,000 TCR beta sequences in a later analysis, at a 0.05 false discovery rate. Most TCR sequences were rare, but some public TCRs occurred in many donors.

As to this clone: The antigen is undetermined.

Healthy bone marrow donors made up the donors. Primers included in the PCR were 60 Vbeta and 13 Jbeta primers. The method was immunoSEQ multiplex PCR; TCRdb's version includes in-frame clones alone and lacks a portion of them. The table includes 100,000 to 150,000 clones, over 60% detected once. The chain recombines TRBV10-3 with TRBJ1-1; perhaps TRBD1 as D (5 bases). Source material: PBMCs. The clonotype comes from a woman between 40 and 55 years old in good health and CMV-seropositive. The CDR3 bases are TGTGCCATCAGAAAGAATCCAGGGGAAGCTTTCTTT. This gives the protein CAIRKNPGEAFF.